Listed below are T cell receptor beta chains from one sample, sequenced in a study of T-cell memory formation after mild COVID-19. Each CDR3 protein gets one entry after TCRdb re-called the 5' RACE reads with MiXCR. The profile covers more than 300,000 distinct CDR3 sequences, with over 11% appearing a single time and approximately 22% taken by the ten largest. The sequenced sample consisted of PBMCs or a T cell subset sorted from them (not recorded which). These receptors were collected from a man younger than 35 who had mild COVID-19 (a few samples of this study predate the infection). Cell type and time point are not known. Each CDR3 is given with its conserved first and last residue. A D gene is named only where the DNA matches it firmly. Some rows mark clone size as missing; the rest say once, few, many or name a class of expanded clone.

DNA: TGTGCCATCAGACAGAACACTGAAGCTTTCTTT
CDR3: CAIRQNTEAFF
size: many
length: 11
V: TRBV10-3
J: TRBJ1-1
D: .

DNA: TGCAGTGCTTATACAGCGGATACGCAGTATTTT
CDR3: CSAYTADTQYF
size: few
length: 11
V: TRBV20-1
J: TRBJ2-3
D: .

DNA: TGTGCCAGCGCCAGGTCCAGGGGAGGTGAGCAGTACTTC
CDR3: CASARSRGGEQYF
size: few
length: 13
V: TRBV7-9
J: TRBJ2-7
D: .

DNA: TGCGCCAGCAGCCAGCAGACAGGGGTGGGGCAGACCCAGTACTTC
CDR3: CASSQQTGVGQTQYF
size: .
length: 15
V: TRBV4-3
J: TRBJ2-5
D: TRBD1

DNA: TGCAGTGCCGCCCGGACTAGCGGGGGGACGTACAATGAGCAGTTCTTC
CDR3: CSAARTSGGTYNEQFF
size: .
length: 16
V: TRBV20-1
J: TRBJ2-1
D: TRBD2

DNA: TGTGCCAGTAGTATCAGGGTTAACAATGAGCAGTTCTTC
CDR3: CASSIRVNNEQFF
size: many
length: 13
V: TRBV19
J: TRBJ2-1
D: .

DNA: TGTGCTAGCAGCTTCGGACAGGGGTACAATGAGCAGTTCTTC
CDR3: CASSFGQGYNEQFF
size: few
length: 14
V: TRBV7-7
J: TRBJ2-1
D: TRBD1

DNA: TGTGCCATCAGCGCGGGACAGGGGGCGGATTCACCCCTCCACTTT
CDR3: CAISAGQGADSPLHF
size: .
length: 15
V: TRBV10-3
J: TRBJ1-6
D: TRBD1

DNA: TGCGCCAGCAGCCCGGAGGGGGCGTCAGCTTTCTTT
CDR3: CASSPEGASAFF
size: few
length: 12
V: TRBV4-1
J: TRBJ1-1
D: TRBD1

DNA: TGTGCCAGCAGCTTTGGGACCTCGAACACTGAAGCTTTCTTT
CDR3: CASSFGTSNTEAFF
size: few
length: 14
V: TRBV7-2
J: TRBJ1-1
D: .

DNA: TGTGCCAGCAGCCCAGGGGTCGGCGGACTATCCTACGAGCAGTACTTC
CDR3: CASSPGVGGLSYEQYF
size: few
length: 16
V: TRBV13
J: TRBJ2-7
D: .

DNA: TGTGCCAGCAGCTTAGAGGGGGAAGATGGCTACACCTTC
CDR3: CASSLEGEDGYTF
size: many
length: 13
V: TRBV7-9
J: TRBJ1-2
D: .

DNA: TGTGCCAGCAGTTTTTCGGTTTATGAGCAGTTCTTC
CDR3: CASSFSVYEQFF
size: few
length: 12
V: TRBV12-3/TRBV12-4
J: TRBJ2-1
D: .

DNA: TGTGCCAGCAGTTTCGGGGGCGGGGGGACCGCAGATACGCAGTATTTT
CDR3: CASSFGGGGTADTQYF
size: .
length: 16
V: TRBV6-5
J: TRBJ2-3
D: TRBD2

DNA: TGTGCCAGCAGCTTGGAAGGGAGGGGATACGAGCAGTACTTC
CDR3: CASSLEGRGYEQYF
size: few
length: 14
V: TRBV5-5
J: TRBJ2-7
D: TRBD2

DNA: TGTGCCAGCAGCCCGAGGGTGAGCGTACTTGAAGCTTTCTTT
CDR3: CASSPRVSVLEAFF
size: few
length: 14
V: TRBV12-3/TRBV12-4
J: TRBJ1-1
D: .

DNA: TGCAGTGCTAGAGACTCCGGGACAGGCAATCTGGGCTACACCTTC
CDR3: CSARDSGTGNLGYTF
size: few
length: 15
V: TRBV20-1
J: TRBJ1-2
D: TRBD1

DNA: TGCGCCAGCAGCCAAGAGAGGGAGGGGCAAGAGACCCAGTACTTC
CDR3: CASSQEREGQETQYF
size: few
length: 15
V: TRBV4-3
J: TRBJ2-5
D: TRBD2

DNA: TGTGCCAGCAGTTACGGGACTAGCGGGGGACTTTCTAGCACAGATACGCAGTATTTT
CDR3: CASSYGTSGGLSSTDTQYF
size: few
length: 19
V: TRBV6-6
J: TRBJ2-3
D: TRBD2

DNA: TGTGCCAGCAGCGCCCGACTAGCGGGGTACAATGAGCAGTTCTTC
CDR3: CASSARLAGYNEQFF
size: .
length: 15
V: TRBV9
J: TRBJ2-1
D: TRBD2

DNA: TGTGCCAGCAGGCCATTCGACAGGGTCTTTGAGCAGTTCTTC
CDR3: CASRPFDRVFEQFF
size: .
length: 14
V: TRBV7-9
J: TRBJ2-1
D: TRBD1